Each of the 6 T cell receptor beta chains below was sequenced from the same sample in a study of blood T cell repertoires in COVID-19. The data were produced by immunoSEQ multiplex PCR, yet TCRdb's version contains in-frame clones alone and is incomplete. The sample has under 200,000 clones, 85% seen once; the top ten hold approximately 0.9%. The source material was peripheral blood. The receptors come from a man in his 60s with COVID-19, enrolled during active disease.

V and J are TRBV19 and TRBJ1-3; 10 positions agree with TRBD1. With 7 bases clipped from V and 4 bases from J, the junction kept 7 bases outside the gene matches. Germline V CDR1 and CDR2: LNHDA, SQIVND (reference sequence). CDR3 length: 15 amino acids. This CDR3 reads CASMEDRGSGNTIYF. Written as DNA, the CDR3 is TGTGCCAGTATGGAGGACAGGGGGTCCGGAAACACCATATATTTT.

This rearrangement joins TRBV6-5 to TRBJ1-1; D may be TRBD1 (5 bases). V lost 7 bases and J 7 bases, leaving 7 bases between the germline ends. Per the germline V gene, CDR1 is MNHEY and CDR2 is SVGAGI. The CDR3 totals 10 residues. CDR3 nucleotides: TGTGCCAGCAAAGGGGTTGAAGCTTTCTTT. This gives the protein CASKGVEAFF.

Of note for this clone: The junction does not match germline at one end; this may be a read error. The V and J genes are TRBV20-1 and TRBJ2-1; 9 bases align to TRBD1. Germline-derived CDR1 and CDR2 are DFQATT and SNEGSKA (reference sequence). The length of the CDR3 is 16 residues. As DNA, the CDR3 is TGCAGTGCTGGTGACAGGGGGTCATCCTCCGACAATGAGCAGTTCTTC. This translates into CSAGDRGSSSDNEQFF.

CDR3 region: CASSLGTGAYEQYF. DNA of the CDR3: TGTGCCAGCAGCTTAGGGACAGGGGCCTACGAGCAGTACTTC. The chain recombines TRBV11-3 with TRBJ2-7, with 9 bases fitting TRBD1. The CDR3 consists of 14 residues. Germline V lookup: CDR1 SGHNT, CDR2 YENEEA. J was trimmed by 2 bases and V by 1 base; bases with no gene match: 0.

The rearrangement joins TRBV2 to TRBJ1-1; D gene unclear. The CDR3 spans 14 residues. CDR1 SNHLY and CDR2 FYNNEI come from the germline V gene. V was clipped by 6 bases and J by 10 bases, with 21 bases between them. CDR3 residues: CASSGGNREAVAFF. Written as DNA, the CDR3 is TGTGCCAGCAGCGGCGGGAACCGCGAGGCGGTAGCTTTCTTT.

As DNA, the CDR3 is TGTGCCAGCAGCGTAGGTGACAGGGCCGTAAGTCTGTTCTTC. This translates into CASSVGDRAVSLFF. V gene TRBV9 combines with J gene TRBJ2-1; 7 bases align to TRBD1. The length of the CDR3 is 14 residues. The V gene end was trimmed by 0 bases and the J gene end by 15 bases; junction bases not matched to a gene: 12. CDR1 and CDR2 (germline): SGDLS, YYNGEE.